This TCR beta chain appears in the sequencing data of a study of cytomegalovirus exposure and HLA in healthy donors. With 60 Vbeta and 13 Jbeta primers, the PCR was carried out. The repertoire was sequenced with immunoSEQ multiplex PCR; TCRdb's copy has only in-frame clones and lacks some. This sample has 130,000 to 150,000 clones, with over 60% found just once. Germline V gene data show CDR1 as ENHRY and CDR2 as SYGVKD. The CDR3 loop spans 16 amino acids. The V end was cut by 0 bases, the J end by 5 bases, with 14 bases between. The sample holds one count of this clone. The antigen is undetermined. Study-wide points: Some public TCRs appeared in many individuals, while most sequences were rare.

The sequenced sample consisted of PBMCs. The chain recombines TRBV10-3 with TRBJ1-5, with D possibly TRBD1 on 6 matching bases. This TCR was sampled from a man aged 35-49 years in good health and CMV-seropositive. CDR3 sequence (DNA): TGTGCCATCAGTGAGTCGATCAGGGGTTCGGATCAGCCCCAGCATTTT. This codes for CAISESIRGSDQPQHF.